This T cell receptor (beta chain) appears in the sequencing data of a study of blood T cell repertoires in COVID-19. The protocol was immunoSEQ multiplex PCR, while the TCRdb copy is restricted to in-frame clones and leaves out a portion. Of 250,000 to 350,000 clones listed, over 75% were seen once; the top ten hold more than 4%. Recovery among Cohort 3 donors was established by two negative PCRs, clearance, or symptom resolution. Sample: PBMCs or T cells enriched from blood (not recorded which). The receptor comes from a woman aged 25 to 39 who had recovered from COVID-19.

For the CDR3, the DNA is TGTGCCAGTAGTATGGAGGATTATTCGGGCGGGCAGTACTTC. Translated: CASSMEDYSGGQYF. This sequence joins TRBV19 and TRBJ2-7; D may be TRBD2 (5 bases). Germline CDR1 LNHDA, CDR2 SQIVND (reference sequence). This CDR3 is built from 14 residues. V was shortened by 3 bases and J by 9 bases, with 18 bases between the two germline ends.